These 3 T cell receptor beta chains came from one sample sequenced in a study of blood T cell repertoires in COVID-19. Profiling relied on immunoSEQ multiplex PCR, and the TCRdb table lists in-frame clones only, not all of them. Among about 28,000 clones listed, approximately 86% were seen once. Sequenced sample: peripheral blood. These receptors were obtained from a man in his 60s with COVID-19, enrolled during active disease.

The V and J genes are TRBV5-6 and TRBJ1-5, with TRBD1 matching 8 bases. The germline gives CDR1 SGHDT, CDR2 YYEEEE. With 4 bases clipped from V and 4 bases from J, the junction kept 4 bases outside the gene matches. The CDR3 covers 14 residues. The CDR3 spells CASSVGQANQPQHF. The CDR3 nucleotides are TGTGCCAGCAGCGTGGGACAGGCAAATCAGCCCCAGCATTTT.

This chain joins TRBV6-1 and TRBJ1-5; 9 positions match TRBD1. J was trimmed by 3 bases and V by 2 bases; bases with no gene match: 5. The CDR3 has 16 amino acids. Germline V gives CDR1 MNHNS, CDR2 SASEGT. The CDR3 DNA reads as TGTGCCAGCAGTGAACTCCGGGACAGGGACAATCAGCCCCAGCATTTT. Its protein is CASSELRDRDNQPQHF.

This clone was found a few times. The chain has TRBV27 and TRBJ2-1; the match to TRBD2 covers 7 bases. The V segment lost 3 bases and the J segment 3 bases; nucleotides outside the gene matches: 11. The CDR3 totals 17 residues. CDR1 is MNHEY, CDR2 SMNVEV, per germline (reference sequence). CDR3 protein: CASSFYGGSSYYNEQFF. For the CDR3, the DNA is TGTGCCAGCAGTTTCTACGGCGGGAGTTCTTACTACAATGAGCAGTTCTTC.